What follows are 26 T cell receptor beta chains derived from one specimen sequenced in a study of T cell responses to AZD1222 COVID-19 vaccine. Method: immunoSEQ multiplex PCR; TCRdb's copy keeps in-frame clones and lacks some. The sample includes 150,000 to 200,000 clones, approximately 91% of them seen just once. The sequencing here drew on peripheral blood, taken on day 0 of AZD1222 vaccination. These receptors all come from an adult in good health.

This sequence joins TRBV6-6 and TRBJ1-5; D unclear. The CDR3 contains 14 residues. The germline V gene has CDR1 MNHNY and CDR2 SVGAGI (reference sequence). Trimming shortened V by 7 bases and J by 6 bases, and 16 bases separated the two germline ends. CDR3 DNA: TGTGCCAGCAACGCCGAAGGGTGGTTTCAGCCCCAGCATTTT. It translates to CASNAEGWFQPQHF.

This chain connects TRBV28 to TRBJ1-3; D gene unclear. The V gene's germline CDR1 is MDHEN and CDR2 SYDVKM. Trimming cost V 8 bases and J 4 bases, with 9 bases left between them. This CDR3 region has 12 residues. CDR3 bases: TGTGCCAGCGGTGGTGGGGGAAACACCATATATTTT. It yields the protein CASGGGGNTIYF.

This clone was found a few times. V and J are TRBV9 and TRBJ2-7; D is undetermined. CDR3 length: 14 residues. V was cut by 0 bases and J by 2 bases, with 9 bases left in between. Looked up from germline, CDR1 is SGDLS and CDR2 is YYNGEE. This CDR3 reads CASSVAPGTYEQYF. In DNA, the CDR3 is TGTGCCAGCAGCGTAGCTCCAGGTACCTACGAGCAGTACTTC.

V gene TRBV19 combines with J gene TRBJ1-5; TRBD1 matches at 10 bases. Looked up from germline, CDR1 is LNHDA and CDR2 is SQIVND (reference sequence). Losses at the gene ends were 9 bases for V and 2 bases for J; bases not matched to a gene: 7. The CDR3 loop spans 15 amino acids. In nucleotides, the CDR3 is TGTGCCAGCGACAGGGGGCAATTCGGCAATCAGCCCCAGCATTTT. It encodes CASDRGQFGNQPQHF.

CDR3 loop: CASSFFGGISSYEQYF. DNA for the CDR3: TGTGCCAGCAGTTTCTTCGGGGGTATTAGCTCCTACGAGCAGTACTTC. The chain links TRBV6-2 or TRBV6-3 to TRBJ2-7, with D possibly TRBD2 on 6 matching bases. Germline-derived CDR1 and CDR2 are MNHEY and SVGEGT. The V end was cut by 4 bases, the J end by 0 bases, with 16 bases between. The CDR3 is 16 residues long.

In this sample, this clone turned up once. The chain has TRBV7-3 and TRBJ1-6; possible D gene TRBD1, 5 bases. V lost 2 bases, J lost 10 bases, and 15 bases lay in between. This CDR3 is built from 15 residues. Germline loops: CDR1 SGHTA, CDR2 FQGTGA. The CDR3 here is CASSLGGDSGSPLHF. DNA of the CDR3: TGTGCCAGCAGCTTAGGGGGGGATAGTGGGTCACCCCTCCACTTT.

The V and J genes are TRBV5-1 and TRBJ1-1; a possible D gene is TRBD1 (5 bases). V was trimmed by 4 bases and J by 1 base, leaving 11 bases between them. The germline V gene encodes CDR1 SGHRS and CDR2 YFSETQ. CDR3 length: 14 residues. CDR3 residues: CASSLVGGNTEAFF. CDR3 sequence (DNA): TGCGCCAGCAGCCTGGTGGGGGGGAACACTGAAGCTTTCTTT. Filled out from reference TRBV5-1 and TRBJ1-1, the complete variable domain reads KAGVTQTPRYLIKTRGQQVTLSCSPISGHRSVSWYQQTPGQGLQFLFEYFSETQRNKGNFPGRFSGRQFSNSRSEMNVSTLELGDSALYLCASSLVGGNTEAFFGQGTRLTVV.

This chain joins TRBV28 and TRBJ1-1; 12 bases line up with TRBD1. V was pared by 0 bases and J by 5 bases, with 10 bases of the junction left unmatched. This CDR3 comprises 18 residues. Per the germline V gene, CDR1 is MDHEN and CDR2 is SYDVKM. In DNA, the CDR3 is TGTGCCAGCAGTTTATGGGTGGGACAGGGGGCCCACGGGACTGAAGCTTTCTTT. This encodes CASSLWVGQGAHGTEAFF.

This clone was observed a handful of times. The J gene is TRBJ2-1, the V gene TRBV9; 11 bases fit TRBD2. Germline lookup yields CDR1 SGDLS and CDR2 YYNGEE. V gave up 0 bases and J gave up 5 bases; unmatched junction bases: 1. The CDR3 has 15 residues. CDR3 nucleotide sequence: TGTGCCAGCAGCGTAGGACTAGCGGGGAACAATGAGCAGTTCTTC. Encoded protein: CASSVGLAGNNEQFF.

This chain uses TRBV6-6 with TRBJ2-1, with 7 bases identical to TRBD2. The CDR3 spans 12 residues. The trim removed 6 bases at V and 5 bases at J, leaving 1 base unmatched. Germline CDR1 MNHNY, CDR2 SVGAGI (reference sequence). The CDR3 DNA is TGTGCCAGCAGCGGGGGGAACAATGAGCAGTTCTTC. Translated: CASSGGNNEQFF.

V and J are TRBV25-1 and TRBJ1-1, with D hard to call. This CDR3 comprises 14 residues. Germline V gene lookup returns CDR1 MGHDK and CDR2 SYGVNS. V gave up 3 bases and J gave up 5 bases, with 13 bases separating them. The CDR3 bases are TGTGCCAGCAGTGACCACGGTTTTGGGACTGAAGCTTTCTTT. This codes for CASSDHGFGTEAFF.

The J gene is TRBJ1-5, the V gene TRBV25-1; no firm D call. The CDR3 contains 17 residues. V dropped 0 bases and J dropped 5 bases, with 17 bases sitting between them. CDR1 MGHDK and CDR2 SYGVNS come from the germline V gene. The CDR3 is CASSEYGGKKSHQPQHF. CDR3 nucleotide sequence: TGTGCCAGCAGTGAATATGGAGGGAAGAAGTCTCATCAGCCCCAGCATTTT.

This clone was seen a few times. The chain uses TRBV18 and TRBJ1-1; maybe TRBD1 (5 bases). Germline CDR1 reads KGHSH; CDR2 reads LQKENI. The ends were cut back, 3 bases at V and 4 bases at J, with 15 bases in the middle. The CDR3 is 15 amino acids. The CDR3 loop is CASSPPSRRGTEAFF. The CDR3 DNA reads as TGTGCCAGCTCACCGCCTTCTCGGAGGGGCACTGAAGCTTTCTTT.

The chain uses TRBV13 and TRBJ1-4; D not resolved. CDR1 is PRHDT, CDR2 FYEKMQ, per germline (reference sequence). Trimming shortened V by 3 bases and J by 7 bases, and 9 bases separated the two germline ends. This CDR3 comprises 13 residues. CDR3 sequence (DNA): TGTGCCAGCAGCTTCCGAGGAGGTGAAAAACTGTTTTTT. This sequence encodes CASSFRGGEKLFF. The variable domain in full, with the rest retrieved from reference TRBV13 and TRBJ1-4, is AAGVIQSPRHLIKEKRETATLKCYPIPRHDTVYWYQQGPGQDPQFLISFYEKMQSDKGSIPDRFSAQQFSDYHSELNMSSLELGDSALYFCASSFRGGEKLFFGSGTQLSVL.

The chain recombines TRBV9 with TRBJ2-7, with a weak D call TRBD2 (5 bases). CDR3 length equals 15 residues. Germline lookup yields CDR1 SGDLS and CDR2 YYNGEE. V shed 0 bases and J shed 2 bases, with 12 bases lying between them. In nucleotides, the CDR3 is TGTGCCAGCAGCGTAGCGGGGAGTATGGCCTACGAGCAGTACTTC. Amino acid sequence: CASSVAGSMAYEQYF.

With regard to this clone: Other nucleotide sequences from this sample produce the same CDR3. The chain joins TRBV10-1 to TRBJ1-1, with TRBD1 matching over 7 bases. Germline values: CDR1 WNHNN, CDR2 SYGVQD (reference sequence). The CDR3 contains 13 residues. V was clipped by 4 bases and J by 1 base; unmatched bases: 0. The CDR3 is CASSGQGNTEAFF. Here the CDR3 DNA reads TGCGCCAGCAGTGGACAGGGGAACACTGAAGCTTTCTTT.

The rearrangement links TRBV19 to TRBJ2-1; D gene uncertain. Germline V gives CDR1 LNHDA, CDR2 SQIVND (reference sequence). The CDR3 sequence is 12 residues long. V dropped 2 bases and J dropped 7 bases, with 6 bases sitting between them. The CDR3, as DNA: TGTGCCAGTAGTATATGGGCGAATGAGCAGTTCTTC. It encodes CASSIWANEQFF.

V gene TRBV3-1 (or the pseudogene TRBV3-2) combines with J gene TRBJ1-1, with D tentatively TRBD1 (5 bases). CDR1 is LGHDT, CDR2 YNNKEL, per germline (reference sequence). V was trimmed by 4 bases and J by 0 bases, leaving 9 bases between them. The CDR3 has 14 amino acids. Here the CDR3 reads CASSLRQMNTEAFF. CDR3 bases: TGTGCCAGCAGCCTGAGACAGATGAACACTGAAGCTTTCTTT.

This rearrangement joins TRBV12-3 or TRBV12-4 to TRBJ2-1, with D hard to call. V lost 3 bases, J lost 4 bases, and 4 bases lay in between. This CDR3 comprises 12 residues. This CDR3 is CASSFVYNEQFF. DNA for the CDR3: TGTGCCAGCAGTTTTGTGTACAATGAGCAGTTCTTC.

V and J are TRBV30 and TRBJ1-1, with D unresolved. There are 13 residues in the CDR3. V was clipped by 2 bases and J by 0 bases, with 7 bases between them. Looked up from germline, CDR1 is GTSNPN and CDR2 is SVGIG (reference sequence). Here the CDR3 reads CAWSLMMNTEAFF. CDR3 bases: TGTGCCTGGAGTCTCATGATGAACACTGAAGCTTTCTTT. The complete variable domain, with remaining parts taken from reference TRBV30 and TRBJ1-1, reads SQTIHQWPATLVQPVGSPLSLECTVEGTSNPNLYWYRQAAGRGLQLLFYSVGIGQISSEVPQNLSASRPQDRQFILSSKKLLLSDSGFYLCAWSLMMNTEAFFGQGTRLTVV.

The rearrangement links TRBV6-1 to TRBJ1-5; D is ambiguous. Between the trimmed V and J ends, which lost 0 bases and 2 bases, there was a span of 2 bases. Per the germline V gene, CDR1 is MNHNS and CDR2 is SASEGT. The CDR3 runs 13 residues. CDR3 amino acids: CASSEAGNQPQHF. CDR3 nucleotides: TGTGCCAGCAGTGAAGCGGGCAATCAGCCCCAGCATTTT.

This chain connects TRBV4-2 to TRBJ1-3, with D uncertain. This CDR3 is 17 amino acids long. Trimming pared 1 base from V and 1 base from J, leaving 14 bases between. Germline V gene lookup returns CDR1 LGHNA and CDR2 YNFKEQ. The DNA for the CDR3 is TGTGCCAGCAGCCAAGGAGTCGGGTTAGGTTCTGGAAACACCATATATTTT. Its translation: CASSQGVGLGSGNTIYF.

The chain recombines TRBV5-1 with TRBJ2-7, with 10 nucleotides matching TRBD2. Germline values: CDR1 SGHRS, CDR2 YFSETQ. This CDR3 contains 15 residues. Unmatched junction bases numbered 10, after V lost 6 bases and J lost 4 bases. CDR3 DNA: TGCGCCAGCACCCGAGCGGGGGGGAATAATTACGAGCAGTACTTC. Translating it yields CASTRAGGNNYEQYF.

This clone showed up just a few times. J is TRBJ2-7 and V is TRBV5-6, with D possibly matching TRBD1 (5 bases). Per the germline V gene, CDR1 is SGHDT and CDR2 is YYEEEE. Trimming left V 0 bases short and J 4 bases short, with 8 bases between. The CDR3 is made up of 13 amino acids. The CDR3: CASSLGGVYEQYV. CDR3 nucleotide sequence: TGTGCCAGCAGCTTGGGGGGCGTGTACGAGCAGTACGTC.

This sequence joins TRBV4-2 and TRBJ2-6, with 8 bases fitting TRBD1. The CDR3 consists of 18 residues. Looked up from germline, CDR1 is LGHNA and CDR2 is YNFKEQ. V gave up 1 base and J gave up 1 base; unmatched junction bases: 6. The CDR3: CASSQGTGILSGANVLTF. The CDR3 DNA sequence: TGTGCCAGCAGCCAAGGGACAGGGATCCTTTCTGGGGCCAACGTCCTGACTTTC.

This chain connects TRBV20-1 to TRBJ2-1; D unclear. Looked up from germline, CDR1 is DFQATT and CDR2 is SNEGSKA (reference sequence). This CDR3 region has 10 residues. Deletions cut 7 bases from V and 2 bases from J, with 3 bases between. CDR3 residues: CSVAYNEQFF. In DNA, the CDR3 is TGCAGTGTCGCCTACAATGAGCAGTTCTTC.